This TCR beta chain stems from a study of post-analysis software for immune sequencing data. This clonotype was seen only a few times. The target antigen is unknown. Study-wide findings and caveats: Relative to controls, patients with multiple sclerosis showed significantly lower normalized Chao1 diversity. Controls had lower frequencies than patients of five TRBV segments, which included TRBV5-6, TRBV5-1 and TRBV20-1.

Germline CDR1 MNHEY, CDR2 SVGAGI. V shed 5 bases and J shed 4 bases, with 14 bases lying between them. The CDR3 extends over 14 amino acids. Every TCR beta cDNA library bore unique molecular identifiers. TCRdb itself ran the PCR reads through MiXCR, one entry per CDR3 protein. The sample has about 500,000 distinct CDR3 sequences, around 40% seen once. The V and J genes are TRBV6-5 and TRBJ1-2; TRBD1 is a possible D gene (6 bases). The sample was blood. This receptor was taken from a girl aged 5 to 17 with multiple sclerosis. The CDR3 loop reads CASSAQQGVYGYTF. CDR3 sequence (DNA): TGTGCCAGCAGTGCTCAACAGGGTGTCTATGGCTACACCTTC.